These 3 T cell receptor beta chains were sequenced from one sample in a study of OX40 agonist ivuxolimab in advanced cancers. Produced via immunoSEQ multiplex PCR; TCRdb's table is partial and in-frame only. The sample holds about 34,000 clones, around 79% seen once. The material was CD4+ or CD8+ T cells sorted from blood, obtained in a trial of the OX40 agonist ivuxolimab. These receptors were obtained from an adult with an advanced solid tumor such as melanoma, head and neck, liver or kidney cancer.

The rearrangement uses TRBV30 and TRBJ1-1; D may be TRBD1 (5 bases). V was trimmed by 0 bases and J by 5 bases, leaving 19 bases between them. This CDR3 region has 16 residues. CDR1 and CDR2 (germline): GTSNPN, SVGIG (reference sequence). CDR3 sequence reads: CAWSVLSLSWGTEAFF. The CDR3 region has the DNA TGTGCCTGGAGTGTACTCAGTCTTTCTTGGGGGACTGAAGCTTTCTTT.

V is TRBV27 and J is TRBJ2-2; TRBD1 matches at 10 bases. CDR3 size: 15 residues. The V gene's germline CDR1 is MNHEY and CDR2 SMNVEV (reference sequence). J was trimmed by 5 bases and V by 4 bases; bases with no gene match: 4. The CDR3 bases are TGTGCCAGCAGTTGGGACAGGGGACGGACCGGGGAGCTGTTTTTT. It codes for CASSWDRGRTGELFF.

This clone was seen a few times. The chain uses TRBV5-1 and TRBJ2-5; D unresolved. The CDR3 contains 13 residues. CDR1 and CDR2 (germline): SGHRS, YFSETQ. With 4 bases removed from V and 3 bases from J, the gap between germline ends came to 10 bases. CDR3 sequence reads: CASSIYGEETQYF. CDR3 DNA: TGCGCCAGCAGCATCTATGGGGAAGAGACCCAGTACTTC.